This T cell receptor (beta chain) was retrieved from a study of blood T cell repertoires in COVID-19. Profiled with immunoSEQ multiplex PCR; TCRdb holds only in-frame clones, not every one. Among 350,000 to 500,000 clones listed, 70% to 90% were seen once. The length of the CDR3 is 14 residues. Trimming removed 8 bases at V and 2 bases at J, with 12 bases between. Germline V gene sequence: CDR1 SNHLY, CDR2 FYNNEI. Participants were aged 18 to 89 years, lived in under 25 US areas, and enrolled virtually. The sequenced material came from PBMCs or T cells enriched from blood (not recorded which). This chain uses TRBV2 with TRBJ2-2, with a weak D call TRBD1 (6 bases). The source is a woman between 18 and 30 years old who had been exposed to COVID-19. CDR3 DNA sequence: TGTGCCAGCCGACAGGCATCAAACACCGGGGAGCTGTTTTTT. This sequence encodes CASRQASNTGELFF. Drawing the rest from reference TRBV2 and TRBJ2-2, the complete variable domain is EPEVTQTPSHQVTQMGQEVILRCVPISNHLYFYWYRQILGQKVEFLVSFYNNEISEKSEIFDDQFSVERPDGSNFTLKIRSTKLEDSAMYFCASRQASNTGELFFGEGSRLTVL.